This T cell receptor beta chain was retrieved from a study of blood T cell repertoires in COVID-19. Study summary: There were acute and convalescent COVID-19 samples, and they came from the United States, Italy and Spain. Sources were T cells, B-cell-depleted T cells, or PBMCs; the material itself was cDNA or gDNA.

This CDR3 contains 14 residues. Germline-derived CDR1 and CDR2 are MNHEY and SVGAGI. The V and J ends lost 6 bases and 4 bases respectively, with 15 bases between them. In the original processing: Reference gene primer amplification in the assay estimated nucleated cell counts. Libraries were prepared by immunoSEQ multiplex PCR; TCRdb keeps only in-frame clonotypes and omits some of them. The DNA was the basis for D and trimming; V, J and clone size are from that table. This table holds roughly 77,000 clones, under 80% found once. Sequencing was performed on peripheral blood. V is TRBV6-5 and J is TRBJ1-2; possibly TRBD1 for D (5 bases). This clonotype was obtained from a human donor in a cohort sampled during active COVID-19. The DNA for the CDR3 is TGTGCCAGCAGCCGGACAACCCCACCCTATGGCTACACCTTC. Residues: CASSRTTPPYGYTF.